This is a list of T cell receptor beta chains from one sample in a study of blood T cell repertoires in COVID-19. TCRdb's table, derived via immunoSEQ multiplex PCR, lists solely in-frame clones and lacks some. The sample shows about 150,000 clones, about 85% of them seen only once. The sample was PBMCs or T cells enriched from blood (not recorded which). All receptors derive from a woman in her 40s who had been exposed to COVID-19. CDR3s include the opening cysteine and the closing phenylalanine or tryptophan. The D gene is left open where the match is weak.

d_call	v_call	cdr3_aa
NA	TRBV29-1	CSVEANTEAFF
NA	TRBV7-9	CASSLHGSYNSPLHF
NA	TRBV11-2	CASSWGTGVKETQYF
NA	TRBV28	CASSPMRQDYNEQFF
TRBD2	TRBV3-1/TRBV3-2	CASSHGAGGSPYNEQFF
NA	TRBV7-6	CASSSGGKGYGYTF
NA	TRBV19	CASSIGPGEYEQYF
NA	TRBV28	CASSLPSPYEQYF
NA	TRBV19	CASSSQASSYEQYF
TRBD1	TRBV7-2	CASSSPGQIILPGNTIYF
TRBD2	TRBV27	CASSWGGDTGELFF
TRBD1	TRBV4-3	CASSPRQGVGQPQHF
NA	TRBV2	CASSDRQDISTDTQYF
NA	TRBV21-1	CASSRALASLAYEQYF
TRBD2	TRBV5-1	CASSAGLAGGNTGELFF
TRBD1	TRBV6-2/TRBV6-3	CASSPRTGGNSPLHF
NA	TRBV27	CASRPNDPPVGSSYNEQFF
TRBD1	TRBV28	CASSMTGGWNTEAFF
NA	TRBV5-4	CASNPTGRTGELFF
NA	TRBV19	CASSSSITGNSYNEQFF
NA	TRBV7-8	CASSLGPGQPQHF
NA	TRBV3-1/TRBV3-2	CASSLNRERIYGIPHYEQYF
TRBD1	TRBV19	CASTGDRGNQPQHF
NA	TRBV27	CASSFRRPLGNRPGELFF
NA	TRBV7-2	CASSLMGLHEQYF
NA	TRBV28	CASSLGWGGYNSPLHF
TRBD1	TRBV5-1	CASSSTQGAEGYTF
NA	TRBV5-1	CASSLVPGGNNSPLHF
TRBD2	TRBV10-3	CAISESMGTSGNSYNEQFF
NA	TRBV3-1/TRBV3-2	CASSQDSVSGNTIYF
NA	TRBV4-1	CASSQGQVAYGYTF
NA	TRBV6-6	CASTSGLGEQYF
NA	TRBV29-1	CSCWGDGNTIYF
NA	TRBV12-5	CASGLESGISNTEAFF
TRBD1	TRBV5-1	CASSPGQSTDTQYF
TRBD2	TRBV7-2	CASSLLRLAGGLGYNEQFF
NA	TRBV27	CASKGGGYEQYF
NA	TRBV7-6	CASSSLIRERTTNEKLFF
TRBD1	TRBV5-5	CASSSTEGAYTEAFF
NA	TRBV27	CASSPTGTTGELFF
TRBD1	TRBV12-3/TRBV12-4	CASSFWDSTEAFF
NA	TRBV7-6	CASSSRVAGELFF
TRBD1	TRBV20-1	CSASDRGLLEAFF
TRBD1	TRBV7-9	CASSLTGGSSYEQYF
NA	TRBV28	CASSSVGPQHF